Below, 2 T cell receptor beta chains from the same sample are listed, as sequenced in a study of regulatory T cells in long-lasting Graves disease. Time point meaning: newly diagnosed GD, antithyroid drugs for less than 3 months. PBMC RNA was the source of the TCR library. In building TCR beta libraries, iRepertoire HTBI primers were used together with Arm-PCR of CDR3 regions. TCRdb redid the calling of the multiplex PCR reads with MiXCR, one entry per CDR3 protein. This table holds 350,000 to 500,000 distinct CDR3 sequences, 14% found once. The data also belong to a second study, concerning T cells in Graves' hyperthyroidism and ophthalmopathy.

The sequences come from peripheral blood mononuclear cells (PBMCs), collected at new diagnosis, from a patient treated with antithyroid drugs. The receptors derive from a woman between 45 and 65 years old with Graves disease.

In its sample, this clonotype was seen many times. The gene calls are TRBV12-3 or TRBV12-4 and TRBJ2-3; 14 bases agree with TRBD2. The CDR3 length is 17 residues. The V gene end was trimmed by 4 bases and the J gene end by 2 bases; junction bases not matched to a gene: 5. The CDR3 coding sequence is TGTGCCAGCAGTTCTAAGACTAGCGGGAGGGTCACAGATACGCAGTATTTT. Protein sequence: CASSSKTSGRVTDTQYF.

In regard to this clonotype: It may be a read error: a sequence one base away is much more abundant. The conserved phenylalanine or tryptophan normally closing the CDR3 is absent here, so this likely arose from a read error. V gene TRBV11-3 combines with J gene TRBJ2-5; D not certain. The closer fit of TRBJ2-1 to the DNA end suggests the J call may be wrong. CDR1 is SGHNT, CDR2 YENEEA, per germline. This CDR3 region has 12 residues. Here the CDR3 DNA reads TGTGCCAGCAGACTTTCCTACAATGAGCAGTTCCTC. Its protein product is CASRLSYNEQFL.